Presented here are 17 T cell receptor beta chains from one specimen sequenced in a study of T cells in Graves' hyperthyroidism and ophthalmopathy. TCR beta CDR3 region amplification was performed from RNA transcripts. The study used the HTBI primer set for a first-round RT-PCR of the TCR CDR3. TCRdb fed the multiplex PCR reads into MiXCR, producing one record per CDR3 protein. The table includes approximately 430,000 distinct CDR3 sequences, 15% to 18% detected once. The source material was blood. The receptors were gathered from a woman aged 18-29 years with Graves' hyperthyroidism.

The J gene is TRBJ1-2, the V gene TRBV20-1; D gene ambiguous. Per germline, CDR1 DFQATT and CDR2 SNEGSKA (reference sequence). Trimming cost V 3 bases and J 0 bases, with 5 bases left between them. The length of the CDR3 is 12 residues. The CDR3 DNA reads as TGCAGTGCTAGTCAGCCTAACTATGGCTACACCTTC. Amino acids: CSASQPNYGYTF.

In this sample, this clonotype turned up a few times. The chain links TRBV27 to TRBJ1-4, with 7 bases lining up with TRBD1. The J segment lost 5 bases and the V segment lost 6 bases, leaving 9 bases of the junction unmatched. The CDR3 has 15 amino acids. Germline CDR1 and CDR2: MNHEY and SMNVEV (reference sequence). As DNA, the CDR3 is TGTGCCAGCAGAAGCGTAGGACAGGCCAATGAAAAACTGTTTTTT. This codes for CASRSVGQANEKLFF.

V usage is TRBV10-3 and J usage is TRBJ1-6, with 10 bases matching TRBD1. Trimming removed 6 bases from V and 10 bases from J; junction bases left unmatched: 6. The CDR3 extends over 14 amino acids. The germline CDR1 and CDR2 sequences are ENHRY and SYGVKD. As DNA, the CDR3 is TGTGCCATCAGCCGACAGGGGGCGGAATCACCCCTCCACTTT. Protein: CAISRQGAESPLHF.

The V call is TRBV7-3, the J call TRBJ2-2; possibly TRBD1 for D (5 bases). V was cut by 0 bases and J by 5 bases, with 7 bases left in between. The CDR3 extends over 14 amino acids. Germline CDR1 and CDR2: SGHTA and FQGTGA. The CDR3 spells CASSLTQGTGELFF. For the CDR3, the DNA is TGTGCCAGCAGCTTAACCCAGGGTACCGGGGAGCTGTTTTTT.

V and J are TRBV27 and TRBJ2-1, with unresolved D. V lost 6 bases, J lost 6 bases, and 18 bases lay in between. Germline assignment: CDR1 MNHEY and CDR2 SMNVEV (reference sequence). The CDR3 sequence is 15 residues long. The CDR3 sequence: CASSNSNTPRNEQFF. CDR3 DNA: TGTGCCAGCAGCAACTCGAACACGCCTCGCAATGAGCAGTTCTTC.

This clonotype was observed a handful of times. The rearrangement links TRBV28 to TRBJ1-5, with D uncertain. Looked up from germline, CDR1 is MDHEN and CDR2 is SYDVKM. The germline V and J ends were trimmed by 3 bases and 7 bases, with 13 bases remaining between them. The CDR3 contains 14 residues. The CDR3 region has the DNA TGTGCCAGCAGTTTTCGAGGAAGTGGACAGCCCCAGCATTTT. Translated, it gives CASSFRGSGQPQHF.

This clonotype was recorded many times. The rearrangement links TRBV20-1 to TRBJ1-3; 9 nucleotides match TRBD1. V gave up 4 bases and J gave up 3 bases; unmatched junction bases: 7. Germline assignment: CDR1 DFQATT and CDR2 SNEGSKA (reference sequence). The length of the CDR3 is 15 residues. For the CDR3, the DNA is TGCAGTGCTACTACGGGGACAGGGATTGGAAACACCATATATTTT. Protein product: CSATTGTGIGNTIYF.

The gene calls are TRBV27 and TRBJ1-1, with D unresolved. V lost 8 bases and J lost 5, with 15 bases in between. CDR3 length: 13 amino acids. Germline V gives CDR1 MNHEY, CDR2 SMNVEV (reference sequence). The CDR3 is CASRRTRGTEAFF. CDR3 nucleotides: TGTGCCAGCCGACGGACGAGAGGGACTGAAGCTTTCTTT.

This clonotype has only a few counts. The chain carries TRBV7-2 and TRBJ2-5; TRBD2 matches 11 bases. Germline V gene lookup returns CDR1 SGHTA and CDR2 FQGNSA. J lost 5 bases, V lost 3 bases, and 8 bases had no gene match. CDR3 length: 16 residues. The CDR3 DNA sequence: TGTGCCAGCAGCTTTCCAGGGGCTAGCGGGAGGGAGACCCAGTACTTC. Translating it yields CASSFPGASGRETQYF.

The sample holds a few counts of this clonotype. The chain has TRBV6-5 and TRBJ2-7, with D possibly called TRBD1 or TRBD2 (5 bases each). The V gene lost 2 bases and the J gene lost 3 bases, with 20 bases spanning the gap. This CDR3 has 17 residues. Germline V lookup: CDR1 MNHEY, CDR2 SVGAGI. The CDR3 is CASSYTGRTYGLYEQYF. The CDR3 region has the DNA TGTGCCAGCAGTTACACAGGAAGGACTTACGGACTCTACGAGCAGTACTTC.

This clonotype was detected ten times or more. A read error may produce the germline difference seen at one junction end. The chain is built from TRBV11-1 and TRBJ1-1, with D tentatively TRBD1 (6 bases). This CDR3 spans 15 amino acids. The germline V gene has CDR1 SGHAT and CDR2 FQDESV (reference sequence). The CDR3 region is CASSLRGLENSEAFF. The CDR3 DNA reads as TGTGCCAGCAGCTTACGGGGGCTAGAGAACAGTGAAGCTTTCTTT.

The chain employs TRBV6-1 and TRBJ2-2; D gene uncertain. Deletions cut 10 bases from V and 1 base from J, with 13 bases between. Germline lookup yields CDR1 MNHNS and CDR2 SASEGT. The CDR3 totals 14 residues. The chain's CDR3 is CATERGGNTGELFF. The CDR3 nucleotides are TGTGCCACCGAAAGAGGTGGGAACACCGGGGAGCTGTTTTTT.

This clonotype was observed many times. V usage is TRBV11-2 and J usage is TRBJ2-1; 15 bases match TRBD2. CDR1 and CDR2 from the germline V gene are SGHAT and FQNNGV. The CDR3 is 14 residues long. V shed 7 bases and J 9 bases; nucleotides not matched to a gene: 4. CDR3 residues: CASTGLAGGGEQFF. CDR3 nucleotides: TGTGCCAGCACCGGACTAGCGGGAGGGGGTGAGCAGTTCTTC. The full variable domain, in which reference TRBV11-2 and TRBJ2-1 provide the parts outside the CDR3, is EAGVAQSPRYKIIEKRQSVAFWCNPISGHATLYWYQQILGQGPKLLIQFQNNGVVDDSQLPKDRFSAERLKGVDSTLKIQPAKLEDSAVYLCASTGLAGGGEQFFGPGTRLTVL.

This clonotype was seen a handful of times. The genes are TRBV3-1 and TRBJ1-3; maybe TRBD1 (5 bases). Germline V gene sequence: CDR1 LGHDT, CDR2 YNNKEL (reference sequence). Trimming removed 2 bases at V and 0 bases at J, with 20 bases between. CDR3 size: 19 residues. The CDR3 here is CASSQFIAGTTYSGNTIYF. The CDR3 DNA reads TGTGCCAGCAGCCAATTCATAGCGGGGACTACATACTCTGGAAACACCATATATTTT.

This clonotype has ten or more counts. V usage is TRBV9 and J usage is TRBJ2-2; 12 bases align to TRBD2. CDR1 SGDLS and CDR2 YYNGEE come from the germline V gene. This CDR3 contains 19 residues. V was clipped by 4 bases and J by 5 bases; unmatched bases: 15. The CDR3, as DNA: TGTGCCAGCAGCCCAGAAGGGATTGGACTAGCGGGATATACCGGGGAGCTGTTTTTT. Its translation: CASSPEGIGLAGYTGELFF.

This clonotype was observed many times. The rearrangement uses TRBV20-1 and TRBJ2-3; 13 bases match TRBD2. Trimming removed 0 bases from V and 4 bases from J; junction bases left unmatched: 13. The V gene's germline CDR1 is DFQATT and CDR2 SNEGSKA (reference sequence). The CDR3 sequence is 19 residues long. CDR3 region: CSARDLLTSGRTRADTQYF. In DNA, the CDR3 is TGCAGTGCTAGAGATCTGTTGACTAGCGGGAGGACGAGGGCAGATACGCAGTATTTT.

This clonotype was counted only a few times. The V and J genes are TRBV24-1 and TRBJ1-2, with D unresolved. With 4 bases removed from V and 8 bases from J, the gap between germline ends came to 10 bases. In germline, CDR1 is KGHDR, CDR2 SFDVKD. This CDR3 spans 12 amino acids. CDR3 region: CATSEGPGGYTF. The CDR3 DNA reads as TGTGCCACCAGTGAAGGGCCGGGCGGCTACACCTTC.